These 6 T cell receptor beta chains were sequenced from one sample in a study of radiotherapy plus CTLA-4 blockade in lung cancer. Sequencing was performed with immunoSEQ multiplex PCR; in TCRdb, only in-frame clones are kept and a portion is missing. The sample has tens of thousands of clones; approximately 76% are singletons. Material: peripheral blood, obtained from a patient treated with radiotherapy plus ipilimumab. These receptors all come from a human donor with non-small cell lung cancer who had stable disease on radiotherapy plus ipilimumab.

The V gene is TRBV28, the J gene TRBJ1-3; the D gene is possibly TRBD1 (5 bases). V was trimmed by 8 bases and J by 0 bases, leaving 5 bases between them. Germline assignment: CDR1 MDHEN and CDR2 SYDVKM. The CDR3 length is 12 residues. For the CDR3, the DNA is TGTGCCAGCGGGGGCTCTGGAAACACCATATATTTT. Encoded protein: CASGGSGNTIYF. Complete variable domain (other parts from reference TRBV28 and TRBJ1-3): DVKVTQSSRYLVKRTGEKVFLECVQDMDHENMFWYRQDPGLGLRLIYFSYDVKMKEKGDIPEGYSVSREKKERFSLILESASTNQTSMYLCASGGSGNTIYFGEGSWLTVV.

This chain links TRBV6-1 with TRBJ1-6; no definite D call. Trimming shortened V by 2 bases and J by 1 base, and 9 bases separated the two germline ends. Germline V gene data show CDR1 as MNHNS and CDR2 as SASEGT. This CDR3 comprises 16 residues. DNA for the CDR3: TGTGCCAGCAGTGAAAGGCGGTTTTCCTATAATTCACCCCTCCACTTT. Residues: CASSERRFSYNSPLHF.

The chain has TRBV2 and TRBJ1-1; 7 nucleotides line up with TRBD1. The CDR3 runs to 13 residues. Trimming took 11 bases from V and 1 from J; bases not matched to a gene: 7. Germline V gene data show CDR1 as SNHLY and CDR2 as FYNNEI. The CDR3 protein is CAGARQGNTEAFF. The DNA of the CDR3 is TGTGCCGGAGCACGACAGGGGAACACTGAAGCTTTCTTT. Variable domain in full (rest from reference TRBV2 and TRBJ1-1): EPEVTQTPSHQVTQMGQEVILRCVPISNHLYFYWYRQILGQKVEFLVSFYNNEISEKSEIFDDQFSVERPDGSNFTLKIRSTKLEDSAMYFCAGARQGNTEAFFGQGTRLTVV.

This clone was counted a few times. The rearrangement uses TRBV19 and TRBJ1-1; a weak D match, TRBD1 (5 bases). The CDR3 is 13 amino acids. Trimming shortened V by 6 bases and J by 7 bases, and 15 bases separated the two germline ends. Germline CDR1 and CDR2: LNHDA and SQIVND (reference sequence). The CDR3 here is CASRTGGMGEAFF. In DNA, the CDR3 is TGTGCCAGTAGAACGGGGGGGATGGGTGAAGCTTTCTTT.

The chain has TRBV4-3 and TRBJ2-7; no definite D call. The CDR3 is made up of 15 amino acids. CDR1 is LGHNA and CDR2 is YSLEER in the germline V gene. Trimming cost V 3 bases and J 2 bases, with 14 bases left between them. Here the CDR3 reads CASSQLPQGTYEQYF. The CDR3 DNA sequence: TGCGCCAGCAGCCAGCTTCCACAAGGAACCTACGAGCAGTACTTC.

The chain employs TRBV28 and TRBJ1-1, with TRBD1 identical over 11 bases. The V gene's germline CDR1 is MDHEN and CDR2 SYDVKM. The J segment lost 4 bases and the V segment lost 7 bases, leaving 11 bases of the junction unmatched. The CDR3 has 16 residues. The CDR3 DNA sequence: TGTGCCAGCAACGCACCCGGGACAGGGGGTCTCACTGAAGCTTTCTTT. Encoded protein: CASNAPGTGGLTEAFF.